The next 9 T cell receptor beta chains were all read from a single sample in a study of blood T cells in healthy people across ages. The use of a sample-barcoded 5' primer and a J-beta primer mix characterized a second PCR of roughly 6 to 11 cycles. MiXCR was run by TCRdb on the 5' RACE reads, yielding one entry per CDR3 protein. In the table there are roughly 1.4 million distinct CDR3 sequences, around 59% of which are singletons. The sequencing input was blood. Receptors originate from a man aged 18 to 29 in good health.

V usage is TRBV4-3 and J usage is TRBJ2-7; a possible D gene is TRBD1 (5 bases). Germline V gene lookup returns CDR1 LGHNA and CDR2 YSLEER. This CDR3 region has 15 residues. V dropped 0 bases and J dropped 4 bases, with 13 bases sitting between them. DNA for the CDR3: TGCGCCAGCAGCCAAGATGTGACCAGGGTATACGAGCAGTACTTC. This translates into CASSQDVTRVYEQYF.

The V and J genes are TRBV6-2 or TRBV6-3 and TRBJ2-2, with TRBD2 identical over 8 bases. Germline CDR1 is MNHEY and CDR2 is SVGEGT. Trimming took 2 bases from V and 3 from J; bases not matched to a gene: 2. This CDR3 is built from 15 residues. CDR3: CASSYIAGHTGELFF. CDR3 in DNA: TGTGCCAGCAGTTACATAGCGGGGCACACCGGGGAGCTGTTTTTT.

This clonotype has only a few counts. The chain combines TRBV7-2 with TRBJ2-5, with D possibly being TRBD2 (6 bases). CDR1 is SGHTA and CDR2 is FQGNSA in the germline V gene. V was pared by 5 bases and J by 5 bases, with 15 bases between. This CDR3 contains 14 residues. CDR3 loop: CASSPGRGRETQYF. The CDR3 coding sequence is TGTGCCAGCAGCCCCGGACGGGGGAGGGAGACCCAGTACTTC.

The V and J genes are TRBV27 and TRBJ2-7; D uncertain. The germline CDR1 and CDR2 sequences are MNHEY and SMNVEV (reference sequence). Trimming left V 6 bases short and J 3 bases short, with 12 bases between. The CDR3 contains 13 residues. The CDR3: CASSYKRHYEQYF. DNA of the CDR3: TGTGCCAGCAGCTACAAAAGACACTACGAGCAGTACTTC.

The chain is built from TRBV27 and TRBJ1-2; TRBD1 is a possible D gene (5 bases). Germline CDR1 and CDR2: MNHEY and SMNVEV (reference sequence). The CDR3 extends over 13 amino acids. V was shortened by 2 bases and J by 7 bases, with 11 bases between the two germline ends. The CDR3, as DNA: TGTGCCAGCAGTTTAACAGGCGCCGGTGGCTACACCTTC. Amino acid sequence: CASSLTGAGGYTF.

The rearrangement joins TRBV12-3 or TRBV12-4 to TRBJ1-1, with D possibly TRBD1 on 5 matching bases. The CDR3 spans 15 residues. V gave up 4 bases and J gave up 4 bases, with 16 bases separating them. CDR3 nucleotide sequence: TGTGCCAGCAGTTGGCGGGAGCCGAGGGGCACTGAAGCTTTCTTT. It yields the protein CASSWREPRGTEAFF.

This clonotype was recorded a few times. The chain links TRBV12-3 or TRBV12-4 to TRBJ1-4; D is unclear. This CDR3 contains 16 residues. Trimming removed 3 bases from V and 2 bases from J, with 13 bases in between. The CDR3 spells CASSFGIGRTNEKLFF. The CDR3 DNA reads TGTGCCAGCAGTTTTGGGATAGGACGGACTAATGAAAAACTGTTTTTT.

The CDR3 region has the DNA TGCAGTGCTAGAGATCCCCGACGGGTCCGAGAGCAGTACTTC. As protein: CSARDPRRVREQYF. The rearrangement joins TRBV20-1 to TRBJ2-5; D gene ambiguous. The CDR3 length is 14 residues. Trimming cost V 0 bases and J 11 bases, with 19 bases left between them. CDR1 is DFQATT and CDR2 is SNEGSKA in the germline V gene (reference sequence).

V and J are TRBV27 and TRBJ2-4; a weak D match, TRBD1 (6 bases). V was pared by 3 bases and J by 15 bases, with 21 bases between. Germline V gene data show CDR1 as MNHEY and CDR2 as SMNVEV (reference sequence). The CDR3 is 14 residues long. This CDR3 reads CASSFAGTLDHTYF. For the CDR3, the DNA is TGTGCCAGCAGTTTCGCCGGGACACTGGATCATACGTACTTC.